The clone carrying this T cell receptor (beta chain) was detected only a few times. CDR1 and CDR2 (germline): KGHSH, LQKENI. The CDR3 totals 14 residues. V was pared by 3 bases and J by 7 bases, with 13 bases between. This sample stems from a study of blood T cell repertoires in COVID-19. The table came from immunoSEQ multiplex PCR; TCRdb's copy has only in-frame clones and leaves some out. The sample includes just over 90,000 clones, around nine tenths seen only once; the top ten take approximately 18%. This receptor was identified in a woman older than 75 with acute or convalescent COVID-19. Material: peripheral blood. The chain has TRBV18 and TRBJ2-1, with D hard to call. CDR3 coding DNA: TGTGCCAGCTCACCTTCCGGTTCGAGGAATGAGCAGTTCTTC. Its protein product is CASSPSGSRNEQFF.